Sequencing of this T cell receptor (beta chain) was carried out in a study of control samples from healthy donors and cancer patients. Trimming stripped 2 bases from V and 13 bases from J, with 23 bases between. The CDR3 spans 15 residues. Germline V gene sequence: CDR1 MGHRA, CDR2 YSYEKL. Data came from immunoSEQ multiplex PCR; TCRdb stores just in-frame clones and leaves some out. The sample has about 120,000 clones, more than 70% seen once. The J gene is TRBJ1-2, the V gene TRBV4-1, with a tentative D call TRBD1 (5 bases). This clonotype was sampled from a man aged 45-65 years in good health. Sequenced material: blood. The CDR3 is CASSQRPGVDTLLTF. For the CDR3, the DNA is TGCGCCAGCAGCCAACGACCGGGGGTAGATACCCTCCTCACCTTC.